This T cell receptor (beta chain) was captured by sequencing in a study of Graves' ophthalmopathy and Graves' hyperthyroidism. Looking at the study overall: Peripheral blood sampling preceded any treatment and occurred at initial diagnosis.

Germline V gives CDR1 MNHNY, CDR2 SVGAGI (reference sequence). The CDR3 consists of 15 residues. J gave up 5 bases and V 2 bases, and 5 bases lay outside the gene matches. This clonotype was detected a few times. The antigen is undetermined. Regarding the study as a whole: Discrimination between ophthalmopathy and stable hyperthyroidism by a 13-signature model showed about 85% sensitivity and about 80% specificity.

PBMCs were isolated from a roughly 10 ml sample of fresh peripheral blood. Amplification of TCR beta CDR3 regions used RNA transcripts. HTBI primers primed a first-round RT-PCR, and a second-round multiplex PCR followed. Each CDR3 protein is one row after TCRdb ran MiXCR on the multiplex PCR reads. The sample records 650,000 to 900,000 distinct CDR3 sequences, 35% to 50% being singletons. The clonotype was recovered from an adult man with Graves' ophthalmopathy. Sequencing input: peripheral blood. The chain joins TRBV6-6 to TRBJ2-7, with 11 bases identical to TRBD1. In DNA, the CDR3 is TGTGCCAGCAGTTACCTGGGACAGGGGGACCACGAGCAGTACTTC. The encoded protein is CASSYLGQGDHEQYF.